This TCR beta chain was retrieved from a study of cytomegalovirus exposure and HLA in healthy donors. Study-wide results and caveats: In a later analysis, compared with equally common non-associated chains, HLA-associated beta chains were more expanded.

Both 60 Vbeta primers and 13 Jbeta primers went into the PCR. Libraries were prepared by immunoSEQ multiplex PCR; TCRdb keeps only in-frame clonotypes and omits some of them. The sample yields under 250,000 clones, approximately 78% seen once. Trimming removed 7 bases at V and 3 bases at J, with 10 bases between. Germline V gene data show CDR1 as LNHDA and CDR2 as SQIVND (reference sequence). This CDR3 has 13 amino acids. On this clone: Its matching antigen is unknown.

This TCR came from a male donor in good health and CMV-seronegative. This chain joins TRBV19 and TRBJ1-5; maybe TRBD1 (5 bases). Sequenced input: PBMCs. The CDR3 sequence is CASMIGVNQPQHF. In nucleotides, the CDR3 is TGTGCCAGTATGATAGGGGTCAATCAGCCCCAGCATTTT.